This TCR beta chain was sequenced during a study of molecular identifiers for immune sequencing clone quantification. Naive CD8 T cells, phenotype CD8+CD4-CCR7+CD45RA+, were sorted. This clonotype was counted ten times or more. Library preparation followed earlier protocols using designated TCR primers. TCRdb processed the PCR reads anew with MiXCR; each CDR3 protein has one entry. The sample has a few hundred thousand distinct CDR3 sequences, less than 30% seen once. Material for sequencing was naive CD8+ T cells from blood, with Jurkat cell RNA spiked in. Stated subset: FACS-sorted CD8+CD4-CCR7+CD45RA+ naive T cells. This receptor was taken from a human donor in good health. Some libraries in this study had Jurkat cell RNA spiked in.

The CDR3 loop reads CASSSLMGTGDEQYF. The CDR3 DNA sequence: TGTGCCAGCAGCTCCCTAATGGGGACAGGGGACGAGCAGTACTTC. The V call is TRBV12-3 or TRBV12-4, the J call TRBJ2-7; 10 bases align to TRBD1. The CDR3 is made up of 15 amino acids. The ends lost 6 bases at V and 5 bases at J; junction bases unmatched: 10.